This T cell receptor beta chain derives from a study of response to subunit inactivated influenza vaccine. V was clipped by 6 bases and J by 7 bases; unmatched bases: 7. The V gene's germline CDR1 is KGHDR and CDR2 SFDVKD. This CDR3 spans 14 amino acids. TCRdb passed the RT-PCR reads through MiXCR, listing each CDR3 protein once. The sample carries 800,000 to 1,000,000 distinct CDR3 sequences, about 20% recorded once. This clonotype was observed a few times. This rearrangement joins TRBV24-1 to TRBJ2-1; 8 bases map to TRBD2. The TCR was taken from a man between 45 and 60 years old who received an inactivated influenza vaccine. The sample here was PBMCs from blood, taken more than 4 days after vaccination. CDR3 nucleotides: TGTGCCACCAGTACTAGCGGAGGTGGGAATGAGCAGTTCTTC. It translates to CATSTSGGGNEQFF.